A selection of T cell receptor beta chains follows, all from one sample in a study of blood T cells in healthy people across ages. In TCRdb, the 5' RACE reads were re-called with MiXCR into one record per CDR3 protein. The sample lists approximately 800,000 distinct CDR3 sequences, 25% to 30% occurring once. The sample was also linked to a second study, of T cells of mothers and their children.

Material for sequencing was blood. These receptors were taken from a boy younger than 18 in good health. The CDR3 runs from the conserved cysteine through the conserved F or W. Some rows have no size entry. The others give once, few or many, or a class for an expanded clone.

size: few
V: TRBV7-9
J: TRBJ2-1
CDR3: CASSLPRPNEQFF

size: few
V: TRBV2
J: TRBJ2-2
CDR3: CASSWDRTGELFF

size: -
V: TRBV5-6
J: TRBJ1-2
CDR3: CASIQGMRYGYTF

size: -
V: TRBV29-1
J: TRBJ1-4
CDR3: CSVEGAGEKLFF

size: -
V: TRBV20-1
J: TRBJ2-1
CDR3: CRARGGDNEQFF

size: few
V: TRBV29-1
J: TRBJ1-4
CDR3: CSVGAGQGTEKLFF

size: -
V: TRBV7-3
J: TRBJ2-2
CDR3: CASSIAGGLDTGELFF

size: few
V: TRBV19
J: TRBJ1-5
CDR3: CASSRDRYQPQHF

size: -
V: TRBV13
J: TRBJ2-7
CDR3: CASSPLGSGGSYEQYF

size: few
V: TRBV5-1
J: TRBJ2-4
CDR3: CASSLAQGENIRYF

size: few
V: TRBV20-1
J: TRBJ2-4
CDR3: CSAGGGLAKNIQYF

size: -
V: TRBV6-1
J: TRBJ1-1
CDR3: CASSDRVAEAFF

size: -
V: TRBV3-1
J: TRBJ2-5
CDR3: CASSQVPSQSETQYF

size: few
V: TRBV4-2
J: TRBJ2-5
CDR3: CASSQDLKVWTQYF

size: -
V: TRBV7-3
J: -
CDR3: CASSDPSGPYNEQFF

size: -
V: TRBV3-1
J: TRBJ2-7
CDR3: CASSQGLGRGSYEQYF

size: -
V: TRBV5-4
J: TRBJ2-3
CDR3: CASSLGGGDTDTQYF

size: -
V: TRBV10-2
J: TRBJ1-5
CDR3: CASRQKINQPQHF